This TCR beta chain comes out of a study of beta chain features in type 1 diabetes. Concerning this clone itself: This sample includes further DNA sequences coding for the same CDR3.

The sequenced template was cDNA made from the entire isolated RNA. The protocol was immunoSEQ multiplex PCR, while the TCRdb copy is restricted to in-frame clones and leaves out a portion. This repertoire shows some 200,000 clones, 11% found once; its top ten account for over 1%. CDR3 length equals 14 residues. The germline V gene encodes CDR1 MNHNS and CDR2 SASEGT. V was cut by 0 bases and J by 4 bases, with 8 bases left in between. V usage is TRBV6-1 and J usage is TRBJ2-3, with D hard to call. This receptor was identified in a man between 18 and 35 years old in good health. The sequenced sample was central memory CD4+ T cells from blood. CDR3 residues: CASSEAGQADTQYF. In DNA, the CDR3 is TGTGCCAGCAGTGAAGCTGGTCAGGCAGATACGCAGTATTTT.